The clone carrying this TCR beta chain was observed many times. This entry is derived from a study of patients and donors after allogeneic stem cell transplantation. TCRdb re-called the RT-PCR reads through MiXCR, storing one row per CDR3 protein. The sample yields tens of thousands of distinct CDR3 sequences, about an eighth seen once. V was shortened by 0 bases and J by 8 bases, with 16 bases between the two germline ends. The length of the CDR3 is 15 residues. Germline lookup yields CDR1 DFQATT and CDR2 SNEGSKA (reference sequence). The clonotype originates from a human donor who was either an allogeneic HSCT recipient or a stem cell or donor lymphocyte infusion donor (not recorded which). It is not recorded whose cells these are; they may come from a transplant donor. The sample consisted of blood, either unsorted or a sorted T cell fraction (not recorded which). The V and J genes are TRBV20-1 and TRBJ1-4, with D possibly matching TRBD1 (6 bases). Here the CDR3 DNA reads TGCAGTGCTAGAGAAGACAGGAGCGCAGGGGAAAAACTGTTTTTT. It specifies CSAREDRSAGEKLFF.